These T cell receptor beta chains were read from a single sample in a study of blood T cell repertoires in COVID-19. Sequencing used immunoSEQ multiplex PCR; TCRdb keeps in-frame clones, though not all of them. The sample records tens of thousands of clones, roughly 82% being singletons. Material: peripheral blood. These receptors originate from an older woman with acute or convalescent COVID-19. The CDR3 runs from the conserved cysteine through the conserved F or W. Fields, in order: D gene, V gene, clone size, J gene, CDR3 DNA, CDR3 protein. The D gene is left open where the match is weak. Only some rows state a clone size, as once, few, many or a class for expanded clones.

D: NA; V: TRBV7-2; size: NA; J: TRBJ2-7; DNA: TGTGCCAGCAGCTTAGTAGGACAGTCTACCTACGAGCAGTACTTC; CDR3: CASSLVGQSTYEQYF
D: NA; V: TRBV30; size: NA; J: TRBJ1-1; DNA: TGTGCCTGGAGTACCCCTTGGGCCATGAACACTGAAGCTTTCTTT; CDR3: CAWSTPWAMNTEAFF
D: NA; V: TRBV30; size: few; J: TRBJ1-3; DNA: TGTGCCTGGAGTGTTGGGGGGTCTGGAAACACCATATATTTT; CDR3: CAWSVGGSGNTIYF
D: NA; V: TRBV6-9; size: NA; J: TRBJ2-7; DNA: TGTGCCAGCAGTTCCAGGGATGACGAGCAGTACTTC; CDR3: CASSSRDDEQYF
D: TRBD1; V: TRBV5-1; size: NA; J: TRBJ1-1; DNA: TGCGCCAGCAGTCCCGGACAGGGCGGCACTGAAGCTTTCTTT; CDR3: CASSPGQGGTEAFF
D: TRBD1; V: TRBV24-1; size: NA; J: TRBJ1-1; DNA: TGTGCCACCAGACAGGGGGCGCGGAACACTGAAGCTTTCTTT; CDR3: CATRQGARNTEAFF
D: NA; V: TRBV7-3; size: NA; J: TRBJ2-3; DNA: TGTGCCAGCAGCTTACCGGGAGATACGCAGTATTTT; CDR3: CASSLPGDTQYF
D: TRBD1; V: TRBV7-2; size: NA; J: TRBJ1-5; DNA: TGTGCCAGCAGCTATCGGACAGGGAGAAATCAGCCCCAGCATTTT; CDR3: CASSYRTGRNQPQHF
D: NA; V: TRBV6-5; size: NA; J: TRBJ2-3; DNA: TGTGCCAGCAGTTACGGAGCGGGCCCCACAGATACGCAGTATTTT; CDR3: CASSYGAGPTDTQYF
D: NA; V: TRBV12-3/TRBV12-4; size: NA; J: TRBJ1-1; DNA: TGTGCCAGCAGTAGGACATATAACACTGAAGCTTTCTTT; CDR3: CASSRTYNTEAFF
D: NA; V: TRBV19; size: NA; J: TRBJ1-1; DNA: TGTGCCAGTACCGGGAGGGCCGGGGGCACTGAAGCTTTCTTT; CDR3: CASTGRAGGTEAFF
D: NA; V: TRBV23-1; size: NA; J: TRBJ2-3; DNA: TGCGCCGGAGAGCTTGGAAGCACAGATACGCAGTATTTT; CDR3: CAGELGSTDTQYF
D: NA; V: TRBV18; size: NA; J: TRBJ2-2; DNA: TGTGCCAGCTCACCCGGACTCCACGCGAACACCGGGGAGCTGTTTTTT; CDR3: CASSPGLHANTGELFF
D: NA; V: TRBV2; size: NA; J: TRBJ1-1; DNA: TGTGCCAGCAGTCTCGAGTACACTGAAGCTTTCTTT; CDR3: CASSLEYTEAFF
D: NA; V: TRBV27; size: NA; J: TRBJ2-3; DNA: TGTGCCAGCAGTTTATTTGCGGAGCCATATACGCAGTATTTT; CDR3: CASSLFAEPYTQYF
D: NA; V: TRBV30; size: NA; J: TRBJ1-1; DNA: TGTGCCTGGAGATCCGGGAACACTGAAGCTTTCTTT; CDR3: CAWRSGNTEAFF
D: NA; V: TRBV5-6; size: NA; J: TRBJ1-5; DNA: TGTGCCAGCAGCTTGCACAGGGGCAATCAGCCCCAGCATTTT; CDR3: CASSLHRGNQPQHF
D: NA; V: TRBV15; size: NA; J: TRBJ1-2; DNA: TGTGCCACCGGACGGGGAGCTACGGACCCATCTAACTATGGCTACACCTTC; CDR3: CATGRGATDPSNYGYTF
D: NA; V: TRBV15; size: NA; J: TRBJ2-3; DNA: TGTGCCACCAGAATCAATGGGGGGGCTATACTAACAGATACGCAGTATTTT; CDR3: CATRINGGAILTDTQYF
D: NA; V: TRBV4-3; size: few; J: TRBJ1-5; DNA: TGCGCCAGCAGCCAAGATCGGACACTAAGCAATCAGCCCCAGCATTTT; CDR3: CASSQDRTLSNQPQHF
D: NA; V: TRBV15; size: NA; J: TRBJ1-6; DNA: TGTGCCACCAGCAGGAACTTCGGGGGACCGAATTCACCCCTCCACTTT; CDR3: CATSRNFGGPNSPLHF
D: NA; V: TRBV7-9; size: once; J: TRBJ1-1; DNA: TGTGCCAGCAGCTATACTGGTAGTGAAGCTTTCTTT; CDR3: CASSYTGSEAFF
D: NA; V: TRBV6-2/TRBV6-3; size: NA; J: TRBJ1-2; DNA: TGTGCCAGCAGTTACTCAAGCTTGAGACGCAGGTTCCTTGACGATGGCTACACCTTC; CDR3: CASSYSSLRRRFLDDGYTF
D: NA; V: TRBV19; size: NA; J: TRBJ2-7; DNA: TGTGCCAGTAGTATACCAGGGGCCTACGAGCAGTACTTC; CDR3: CASSIPGAYEQYF
D: NA; V: TRBV19; size: few; J: TRBJ1-2; DNA: TGTGCCAGTAGTGGACAGCATGAAGGGGGTAACTATGGCTACACCTTC; CDR3: CASSGQHEGGNYGYTF
D: NA; V: TRBV2; size: NA; J: TRBJ2-7; DNA: TGTGCCAGCATTGTAACAGGGACGACCTACGAGCAGTACTTC; CDR3: CASIVTGTTYEQYF
D: NA; V: TRBV29-1; size: NA; J: TRBJ1-2; DNA: TGCAGCGTTGAACGTAGCCTGGATGGCTACACCTTC; CDR3: CSVERSLDGYTF
D: TRBD1; V: TRBV29-1; size: NA; J: TRBJ2-5; DNA: TGCAGCGCGCCCATGGGACCGGGACAGGCCAAGACCCAGTACTTC; CDR3: CSAPMGPGQAKTQYF
D: TRBD2; V: TRBV5-1; size: NA; J: TRBJ2-7; DNA: TGCGCCAGCAGCTTCCTAGCGGGGACTACCTACGAGCAGTACTTC; CDR3: CASSFLAGTTYEQYF
D: NA; V: TRBV12-5; size: NA; J: TRBJ1-3; DNA: TGTGCTAGTGGTTTGGTACTTAACAGGGAGCTATCTGGAAACACCATATATTTT; CDR3: CASGLVLNRELSGNTIYF
D: NA; V: TRBV7-2; size: NA; J: TRBJ2-2; DNA: TGTGCCAGCAGCTTTTGGGGACTCCAGGACACCGGGGAGCTGTTTTTT; CDR3: CASSFWGLQDTGELFF
D: TRBD2; V: TRBV6-5; size: NA; J: TRBJ2-3; DNA: TGTGCCAGCAGCCGACTAGCGCAAAACACAGATACGCAGTATTTT; CDR3: CASSRLAQNTDTQYF
D: NA; V: TRBV21-1; size: NA; J: TRBJ2-4; DNA: TGTGCCAGCAGCAAAGTAGGTCGGAGGGCCAAAAACATTCAGTACTTC; CDR3: CASSKVGRRAKNIQYF
D: TRBD1; V: TRBV19; size: NA; J: TRBJ2-3; DNA: TGTGCCAGTACCTCCGGACAGGGCACAGATACGCAGTATTTT; CDR3: CASTSGQGTDTQYF
D: NA; V: TRBV30; size: NA; J: TRBJ1-1; DNA: TGTGCCTGGACACACATGAACACTGAAGCTTTCTTT; CDR3: CAWTHMNTEAFF
D: TRBD1; V: TRBV5-4; size: NA; J: TRBJ1-1; DNA: TGTGCCAGCAGTCGGACAGGCGACACTGAAGCTTTCTTT; CDR3: CASSRTGDTEAFF
D: NA; V: TRBV10-2; size: NA; J: TRBJ1-2; DNA: TGCGCCAGCAGTGATCGACAGCTCAGCAATGGCTACACCTTC; CDR3: CASSDRQLSNGYTF
D: NA; V: TRBV7-2; size: once; J: TRBJ1-2; DNA: TGTGCCAGCAGCTTAGATTTCGGGACATCTAACTATGGCTACACCTTC; CDR3: CASSLDFGTSNYGYTF
D: TRBD1; V: TRBV27; size: NA; J: TRBJ1-6; DNA: TGTGCCAGCAGTCCGCGGGACAGGGTTTCACCCCTCCACTTT; CDR3: CASSPRDRVSPLHF
D: TRBD2; V: TRBV9; size: NA; J: TRBJ2-1; DNA: TGTGCCAGCAGCGTAGACCCGGGGGGGGGCGGCCCCAATGAGCAGTTCTTC; CDR3: CASSVDPGGGGPNEQFF
D: TRBD1; V: TRBV7-2; size: once; J: TRBJ1-5; DNA: TGTGCCAGCAGCTCGGCCGGGACAGGGAATGGCCAGCCCCAGCATTTT; CDR3: CASSSAGTGNGQPQHF
D: NA; V: TRBV7-9; size: NA; J: TRBJ1-1; DNA: TGTGCCAGCAGCTTAGCCCTACAGGGCCTGAACTTATTCTTT; CDR3: CASSLALQGLNLFF
D: TRBD1; V: TRBV6-5; size: once; J: TRBJ1-4; DNA: TGTGCCAGCAGTTACTCGACAGGGGATCGGGAAAAACTGTTTTTT; CDR3: CASSYSTGDREKLFF
D: TRBD1; V: TRBV5-6; size: NA; J: TRBJ1-4; DNA: TGTGCCAGCAGCTTCCTCCGGGACAGGGACGAAAAACTGTTTTTT; CDR3: CASSFLRDRDEKLFF
D: TRBD2; V: TRBV7-3; size: NA; J: TRBJ2-5; DNA: TGTGCCAGCAGCTTAGGCTTAGCGGGGGATTCAGAGACCCAGTACTTC; CDR3: CASSLGLAGDSETQYF
D: TRBD1; V: TRBV29-1; size: NA; J: TRBJ1-2; DNA: TGCAGCGTTGAACAAAGGGGGCGCCTTTCTGGCTACACCTTC; CDR3: CSVEQRGRLSGYTF
D: TRBD1; V: TRBV6-5; size: NA; J: TRBJ2-1; DNA: TGTGCCAGCATCCCTGCGGGACAGGGTGGAAATGAGCAGTTCTTC; CDR3: CASIPAGQGGNEQFF
D: NA; V: TRBV6-5; size: NA; J: TRBJ2-7; DNA: TGTGCCAGCAGGACGGGGGGCGTCTCTTGGGAGCAGTACTTC; CDR3: CASRTGGVSWEQYF